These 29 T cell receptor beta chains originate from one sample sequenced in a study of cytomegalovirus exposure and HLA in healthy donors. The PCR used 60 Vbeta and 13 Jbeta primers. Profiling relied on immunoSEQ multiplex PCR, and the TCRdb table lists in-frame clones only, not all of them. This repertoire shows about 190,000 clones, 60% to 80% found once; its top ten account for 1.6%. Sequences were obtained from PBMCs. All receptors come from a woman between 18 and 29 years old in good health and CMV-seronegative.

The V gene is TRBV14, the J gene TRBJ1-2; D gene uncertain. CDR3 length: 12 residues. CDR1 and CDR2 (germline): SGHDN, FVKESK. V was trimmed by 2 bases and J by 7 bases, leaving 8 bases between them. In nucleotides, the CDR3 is TGTGCCAGCAGCCAACTCGGGAGTGGCTACACCTTC. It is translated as CASSQLGSGYTF.

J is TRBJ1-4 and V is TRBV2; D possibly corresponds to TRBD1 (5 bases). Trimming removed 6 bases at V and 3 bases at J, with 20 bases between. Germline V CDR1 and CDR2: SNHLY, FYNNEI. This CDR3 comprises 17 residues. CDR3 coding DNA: TGTGCCAGCAGAGAAACTACGGGCGGGGGGGCTAATGAAAAACTGTTTTTT. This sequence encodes CASRETTGGGANEKLFF.

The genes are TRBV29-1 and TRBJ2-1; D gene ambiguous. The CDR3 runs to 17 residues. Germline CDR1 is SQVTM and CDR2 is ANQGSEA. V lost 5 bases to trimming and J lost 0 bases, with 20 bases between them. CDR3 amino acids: CSVTRVMAESSYNEQFF. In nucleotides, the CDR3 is TGCAGCGTTACCCGGGTCATGGCGGAGAGCTCCTACAATGAGCAGTTCTTC.

CDR3 in amino acids: CASSQEASAAGTEAFF. The CDR3 DNA reads as TGTGCCAGCAGCCAAGAAGCTAGCGCAGCGGGCACTGAAGCTTTCTTT. V usage is TRBV4-2 and J usage is TRBJ1-1; D unresolved. The CDR3 has 16 amino acids. The V end lost 0 bases, the J end lost 4 bases, and 15 bases lay between the germline ends. The germline V gene has CDR1 LGHNA and CDR2 YNFKEQ.

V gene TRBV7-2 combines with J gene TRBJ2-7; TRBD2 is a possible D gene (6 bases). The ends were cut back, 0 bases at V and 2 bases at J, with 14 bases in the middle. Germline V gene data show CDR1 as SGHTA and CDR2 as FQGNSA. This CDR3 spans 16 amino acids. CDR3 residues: CASSLAGRSRTYEQYF. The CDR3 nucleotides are TGTGCCAGCAGCTTAGCGGGGAGGTCCCGCACCTACGAGCAGTACTTC.

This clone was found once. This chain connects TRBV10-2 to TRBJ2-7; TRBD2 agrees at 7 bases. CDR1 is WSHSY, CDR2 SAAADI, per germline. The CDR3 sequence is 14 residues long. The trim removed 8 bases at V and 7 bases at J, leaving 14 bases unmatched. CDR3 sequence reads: CASAPGAGENEQYF. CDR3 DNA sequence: TGCGCCAGCGCCCCTGGGGCGGGAGAGAATGAGCAGTACTTC.

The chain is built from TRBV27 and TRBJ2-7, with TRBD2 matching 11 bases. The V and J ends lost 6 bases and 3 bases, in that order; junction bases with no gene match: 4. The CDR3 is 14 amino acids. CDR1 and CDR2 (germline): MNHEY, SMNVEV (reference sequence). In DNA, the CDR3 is TGTGCCAGCAGCACTAGCGGGAGTATCTACGAGCAGTACTTC. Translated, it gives CASSTSGSIYEQYF.

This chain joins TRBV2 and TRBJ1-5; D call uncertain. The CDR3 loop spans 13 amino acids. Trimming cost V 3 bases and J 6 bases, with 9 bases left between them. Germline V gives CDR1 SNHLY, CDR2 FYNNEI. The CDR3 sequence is CASSEEVSQPQHF. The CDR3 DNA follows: TGTGCCAGCAGTGAGGAGGTTTCTCAGCCCCAGCATTTT. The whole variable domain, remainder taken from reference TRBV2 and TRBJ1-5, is EPEVTQTPSHQVTQMGQEVILRCVPISNHLYFYWYRQILGQKVEFLVSFYNNEISEKSEIFDDQFSVERPDGSNFTLKIRSTKLEDSAMYFCASSEEVSQPQHFGDGTRLSIL.

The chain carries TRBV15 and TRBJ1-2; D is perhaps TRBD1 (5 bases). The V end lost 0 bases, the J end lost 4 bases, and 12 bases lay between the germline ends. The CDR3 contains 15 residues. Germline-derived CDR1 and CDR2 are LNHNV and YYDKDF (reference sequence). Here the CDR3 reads CATSRDNRRTYGYTF. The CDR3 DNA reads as TGTGCCACCAGCAGAGATAACAGGCGAACCTATGGCTACACCTTC.

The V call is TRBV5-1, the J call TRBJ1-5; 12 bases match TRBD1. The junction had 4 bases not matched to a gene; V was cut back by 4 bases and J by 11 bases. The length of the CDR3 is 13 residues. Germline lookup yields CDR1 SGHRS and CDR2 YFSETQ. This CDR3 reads CASSVGTGGSQHF. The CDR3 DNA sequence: TGCGCCAGCAGCGTCGGGACAGGGGGCTCCCAGCATTTT.

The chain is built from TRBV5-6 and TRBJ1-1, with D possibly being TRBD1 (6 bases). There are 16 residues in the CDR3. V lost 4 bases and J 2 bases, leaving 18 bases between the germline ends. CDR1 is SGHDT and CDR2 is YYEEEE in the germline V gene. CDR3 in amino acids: CASSISPRTANTEAFF. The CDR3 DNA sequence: TGTGCCAGCAGCATTTCCCCTCGGACAGCAAACACTGAAGCTTTCTTT.

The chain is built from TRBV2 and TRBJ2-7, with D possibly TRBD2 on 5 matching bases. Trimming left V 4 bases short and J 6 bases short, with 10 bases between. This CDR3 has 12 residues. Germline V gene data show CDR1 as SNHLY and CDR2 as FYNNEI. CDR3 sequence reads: CASSGRPFEQYF. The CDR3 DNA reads TGTGCCAGCAGTGGGAGGCCTTTCGAGCAGTACTTC.

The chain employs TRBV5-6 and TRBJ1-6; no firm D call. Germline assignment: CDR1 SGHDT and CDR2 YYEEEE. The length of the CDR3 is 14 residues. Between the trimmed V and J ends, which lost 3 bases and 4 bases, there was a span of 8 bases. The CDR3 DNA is TGTGCCAGCAGCTGGGAGGGTTATAATTCACCCCTCCACTTT. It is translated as CASSWEGYNSPLHF.

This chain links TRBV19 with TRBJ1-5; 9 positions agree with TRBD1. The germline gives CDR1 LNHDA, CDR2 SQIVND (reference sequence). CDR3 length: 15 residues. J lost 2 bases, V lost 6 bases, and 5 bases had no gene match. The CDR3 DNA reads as TGTGCCAGTAGGACCCGGACAGGGGGCAATCAGCCCCAGCATTTT. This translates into CASRTRTGGNQPQHF.

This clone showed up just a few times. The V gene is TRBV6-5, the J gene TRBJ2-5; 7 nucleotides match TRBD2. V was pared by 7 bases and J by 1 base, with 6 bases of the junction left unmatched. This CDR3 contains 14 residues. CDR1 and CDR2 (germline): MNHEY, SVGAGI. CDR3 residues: CASKISGAQETQYF. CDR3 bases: TGTGCCAGCAAGATAAGCGGGGCCCAAGAGACCCAGTACTTC.

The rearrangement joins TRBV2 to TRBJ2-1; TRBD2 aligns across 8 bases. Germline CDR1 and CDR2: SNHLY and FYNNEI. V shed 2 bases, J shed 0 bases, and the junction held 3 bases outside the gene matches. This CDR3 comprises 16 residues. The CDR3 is CASSELGLDSYNEQFF. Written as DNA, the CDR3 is TGTGCCAGCAGTGAATTGGGACTAGACTCCTACAATGAGCAGTTCTTC.

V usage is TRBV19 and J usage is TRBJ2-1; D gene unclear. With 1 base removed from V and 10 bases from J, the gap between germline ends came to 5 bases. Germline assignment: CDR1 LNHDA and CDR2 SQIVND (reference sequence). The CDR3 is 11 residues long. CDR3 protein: CASSIGQEQFF. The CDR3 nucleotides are TGTGCCAGTAGTATAGGGCAGGAGCAGTTCTTC.

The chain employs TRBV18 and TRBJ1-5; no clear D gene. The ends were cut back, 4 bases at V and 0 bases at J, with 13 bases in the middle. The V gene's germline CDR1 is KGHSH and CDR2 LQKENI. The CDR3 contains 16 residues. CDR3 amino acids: CASSLKTGDSNQPQHF. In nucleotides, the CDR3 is TGTGCCAGCTCACTTAAGACGGGAGATAGCAATCAGCCCCAGCATTTT.

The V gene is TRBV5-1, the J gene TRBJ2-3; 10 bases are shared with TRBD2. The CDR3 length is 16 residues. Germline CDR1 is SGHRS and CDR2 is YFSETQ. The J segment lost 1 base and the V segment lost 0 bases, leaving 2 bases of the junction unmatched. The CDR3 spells CASSLETSGGTDTQYF. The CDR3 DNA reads TGCGCCAGCAGCTTGGAAACTAGCGGGGGCACAGATACGCAGTATTTT.

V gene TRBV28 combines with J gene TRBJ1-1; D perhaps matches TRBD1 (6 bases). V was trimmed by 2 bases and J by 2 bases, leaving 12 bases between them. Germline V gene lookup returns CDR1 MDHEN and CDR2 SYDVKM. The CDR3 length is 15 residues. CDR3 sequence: CASSLRAGVNTEAFF. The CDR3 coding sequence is TGTGCCAGCAGTTTAAGGGCAGGGGTTAACACTGAAGCTTTCTTT. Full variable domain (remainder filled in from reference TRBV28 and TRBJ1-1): DVKVTQSSRYLVKRTGEKVFLECVQDMDHENMFWYRQDPGLGLRLIYFSYDVKMKEKGDIPEGYSVSREKKERFSLILESASTNQTSMYLCASSLRAGVNTEAFFGQGTRLTVV.

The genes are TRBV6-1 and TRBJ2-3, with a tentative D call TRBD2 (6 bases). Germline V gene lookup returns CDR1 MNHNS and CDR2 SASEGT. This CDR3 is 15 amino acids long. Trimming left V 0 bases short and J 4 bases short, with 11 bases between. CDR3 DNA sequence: TGTGCCAGCAGTGAAGCGGCGGTAGCGGCAGATACGCAGTATTTT. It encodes CASSEAAVAADTQYF.

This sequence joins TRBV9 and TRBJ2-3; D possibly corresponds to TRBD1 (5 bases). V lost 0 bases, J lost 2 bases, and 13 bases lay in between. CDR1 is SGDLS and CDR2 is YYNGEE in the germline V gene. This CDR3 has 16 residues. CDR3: CASSVAQGSLTDTQYF. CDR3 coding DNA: TGTGCCAGCAGCGTAGCTCAGGGCTCCCTCACAGATACGCAGTATTTT.

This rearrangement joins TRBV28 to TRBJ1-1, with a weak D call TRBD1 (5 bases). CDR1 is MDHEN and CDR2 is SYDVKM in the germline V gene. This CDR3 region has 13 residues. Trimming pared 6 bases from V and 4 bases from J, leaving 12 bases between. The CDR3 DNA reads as TGTGCCAGCAGAGCAGGGTTTGGCACTGAAGCTTTCTTT. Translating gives CASRAGFGTEAFF.

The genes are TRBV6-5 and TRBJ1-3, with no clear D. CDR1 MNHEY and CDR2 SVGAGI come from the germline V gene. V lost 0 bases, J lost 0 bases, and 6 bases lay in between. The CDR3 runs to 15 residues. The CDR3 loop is CASSYSGSSGNTIYF. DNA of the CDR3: TGTGCCAGCAGTTACTCGGGCAGCTCTGGAAACACCATATATTTT.

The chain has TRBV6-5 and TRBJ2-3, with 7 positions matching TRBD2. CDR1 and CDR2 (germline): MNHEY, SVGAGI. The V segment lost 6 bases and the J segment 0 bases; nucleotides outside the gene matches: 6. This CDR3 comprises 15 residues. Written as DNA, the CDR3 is TGTGCCAGCAGACTAGGGACTACTAGCACAGATACGCAGTATTTT. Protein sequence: CASRLGTTSTDTQYF.

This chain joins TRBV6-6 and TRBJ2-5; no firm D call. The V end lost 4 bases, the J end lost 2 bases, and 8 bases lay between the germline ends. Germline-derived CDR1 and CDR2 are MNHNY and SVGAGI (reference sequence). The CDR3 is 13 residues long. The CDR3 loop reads CASSFDNQETQYF. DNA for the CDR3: TGTGCCAGCAGTTTTGACAATCAAGAGACCCAGTACTTC.

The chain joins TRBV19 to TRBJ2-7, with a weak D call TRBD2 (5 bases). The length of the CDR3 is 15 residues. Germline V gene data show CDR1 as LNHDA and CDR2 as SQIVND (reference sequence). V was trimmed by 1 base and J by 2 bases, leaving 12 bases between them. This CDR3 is CASSIARTGTYEQYF. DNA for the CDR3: TGTGCCAGTAGTATAGCGAGGACGGGAACCTACGAGCAGTACTTC.

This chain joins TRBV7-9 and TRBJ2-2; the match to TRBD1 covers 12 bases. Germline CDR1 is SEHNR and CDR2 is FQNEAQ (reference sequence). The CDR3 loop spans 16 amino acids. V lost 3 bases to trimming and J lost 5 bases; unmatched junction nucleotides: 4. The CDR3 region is CASSLPGQGATGELFF. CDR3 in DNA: TGTGCCAGCAGCTTGCCGGGACAGGGGGCAACCGGGGAGCTGTTTTTT.

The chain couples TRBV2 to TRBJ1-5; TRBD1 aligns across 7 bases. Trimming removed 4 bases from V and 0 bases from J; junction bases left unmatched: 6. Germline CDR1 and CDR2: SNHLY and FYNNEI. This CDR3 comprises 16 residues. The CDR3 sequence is CASSGSGGNSNQPQHF. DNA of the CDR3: TGTGCCAGCAGTGGTTCAGGGGGTAATAGCAATCAGCCCCAGCATTTT.